The 29 T cell receptor beta chains in this list originate from one sample, sequenced in a study of T cells in Graves' hyperthyroidism and ophthalmopathy. Amplified TCR beta CDR3 regions derived from RNA transcripts. TCR CDR3 regions were first amplified by RT-PCR with HTBI primers. One entry per CDR3 protein, called by TCRdb with MiXCR from the multiplex PCR reads. The sample yields hundreds of thousands of distinct CDR3 sequences, approximately 14% seen once. The specimen sequenced was blood. These receptors came from a woman aged 35 to 49 with Graves' ophthalmopathy.

This clonotype was counted ten times or more. The J gene is TRBJ2-5, the V gene TRBV5-5; D remains ambiguous. Trimming removed 4 bases at V and 4 bases at J, with 17 bases between. Germline-derived CDR1 and CDR2 are SGHKS and YYEKEE (reference sequence). The CDR3 runs to 15 residues. In nucleotides, the CDR3 is TGTGCCAGCAGCCCTCTTCCCGGGTCGGCAGAGACCCAGTACTTC. This gives the protein CASSPLPGSAETQYF.

This sequence joins TRBV27 and TRBJ2-5; maybe TRBD1 (5 bases). This CDR3 contains 15 residues. V lost 2 bases and J lost 4, with 14 bases in between. In germline, CDR1 is MNHEY, CDR2 SMNVEV (reference sequence). The CDR3 coding sequence is TGTGCCAGCAGTTTAAGGCCAGGGTGGTCAGAGACCCAGTACTTC. Translation: CASSLRPGWSETQYF.

The DNA for the CDR3 is TGTGCCTCCATCAGGGATGGGGCCAACACCGGGGAGCTGTTTTTT. This encodes CASIRDGANTGELFF. This chain uses TRBV30 with TRBJ2-2; a weak D match, TRBD1 (5 bases). The V and J ends lost 7 bases and 2 bases respectively, with 17 bases between them. This CDR3 has 15 amino acids. Germline CDR1 GTSNPN, CDR2 SVGIG (reference sequence).

At least ten counts were recorded for this clonotype. Here the CDR3 DNA reads TGTGCCAGCAGCTTAACGGCATCTAACTATTATGGCTACACCTTC. This sequence encodes CASSLTASNYYGYTF. The chain joins TRBV7-3 to TRBJ1-2; D call uncertain. Trimming removed 0 bases at V and 5 bases at J, with 13 bases between. CDR3 size: 15 residues. CDR1 is SGHTA and CDR2 is FQGTGA in the germline V gene.

This clonotype was seen repeatedly, ten times or more. The V and J genes are TRBV5-1 and TRBJ2-2; D ambiguous. V was clipped by 3 bases and J by 5 bases, with 20 bases between them. CDR1 is SGHRS and CDR2 is YFSETQ in the germline V gene. The CDR3 extends over 17 amino acids. The CDR3 reads CASSSALVLGITGELFF. The DNA of the CDR3 is TGCGCCAGCAGCTCCGCGCTGGTGCTAGGAATAACCGGGGAGCTGTTTTTT.

The chain employs TRBV19 and TRBJ2-7, with 10 bases fitting TRBD1. Looked up from germline, CDR1 is LNHDA and CDR2 is SQIVND (reference sequence). The junction had 6 bases not matched to a gene; V was cut back by 4 bases and J by 3 bases. This CDR3 spans 15 amino acids. CDR3 DNA sequence: TGTGCCAGTAGTAATTCCGGGACAGGGGACTACGAGCAGTACTTC. Its protein is CASSNSGTGDYEQYF. The full variable domain, with the rest looked up from reference TRBV19 and TRBJ2-7, is DGGITQSPKYLFRKEGQNVTLSCEQNLNHDAMYWYRQDPGQGLRLIYYSQIVNDFQKGDIAEGYSVSREKKESFPLTVTSAQKNPTAFYLCASSNSGTGDYEQYFGPGTRLTVT.

The chain carries TRBV7-8 and TRBJ2-4; possible D gene TRBD2, 5 bases. Germline CDR1 reads SGHVS; CDR2 reads FQNEAQ. The germline V and J ends were trimmed by 1 base and 6 bases, with 10 bases remaining between them. The CDR3 runs to 14 residues. This chain's CDR3 is CASSLDSGVNIQYF. In DNA, the CDR3 is TGTGCCAGCAGCTTAGATTCCGGGGTAAACATTCAGTACTTC.

The chain links TRBV5-4 to TRBJ1-2; D is unclear. V was trimmed by 0 bases and J by 2 bases, leaving 5 bases between them. CDR1 and CDR2 (germline): SGHNT, YYREEE (reference sequence). The CDR3 extends over 13 amino acids. CDR3 sequence (DNA): TGTGCCAGCAGCTTGGAACAGAACTATGGCTACACCTTC. Protein: CASSLEQNYGYTF.

This rearrangement joins TRBV20-1 to TRBJ2-2; 8 positions match TRBD2. V was pared by 0 bases and J by 4 bases, with 1 base of the junction left unmatched. The CDR3 runs to 14 residues. Germline CDR1 reads DFQATT; CDR2 reads SNEGSKA (reference sequence). The CDR3 DNA sequence: TGCAGTGCTAGAGACCTAGCGGGCACCGGGGAGCTGTTTTTT. Amino acids: CSARDLAGTGELFF.

The sample holds many counts of this clonotype. V gene TRBV11-1 combines with J gene TRBJ2-4; D call uncertain. This CDR3 spans 13 amino acids. Germline lookup yields CDR1 SGHAT and CDR2 FQDESV (reference sequence). Trimming took 0 bases from V and 6 from J, leaving 6 bases between them. As DNA, the CDR3 is TGTGCCAGCAGCTTAGCAGGTGGAAACATTCAGTACTTC. The encoded protein is CASSLAGGNIQYF.

This clonotype was seen a handful of times. CDR3 in DNA: TGTGCCAGCAGTTTGGCCCAATTTACCGGGGAGCTGTTTTTT. Its protein is CASSLAQFTGELFF. The chain recombines TRBV12-3 or TRBV12-4 with TRBJ2-2; D remains ambiguous. V lost 3 bases and J lost 5, with 10 bases in between. This CDR3 has 14 residues.

This clonotype was seen at least ten times. The rearrangement links TRBV7-2 to TRBJ1-2, with D perhaps matching TRBD1 (5 bases). This CDR3 spans 14 amino acids. V lost 0 bases and J 3 bases, leaving 8 bases between the germline ends. Germline CDR1 and CDR2: SGHTA and FQGNSA. The CDR3 here is CASSLAGVDYGYTF. In DNA, the CDR3 is TGTGCCAGCAGCTTAGCGGGGGTCGACTATGGCTACACCTTC.

This clonotype was picked up many times. The V call is TRBV20-1, the J call TRBJ1-2; 8 nucleotides agree with TRBD1. The germline gives CDR1 DFQATT, CDR2 SNEGSKA (reference sequence). The CDR3 is 15 amino acids. J was trimmed by 6 bases and V by 6 bases; bases with no gene match: 15. CDR3 residues: CSAWSRQGATHGYTF. DNA of the CDR3: TGCAGTGCATGGTCTCGGCAGGGGGCGACCCATGGCTACACCTTC.

The chain is built from TRBV11-1 and TRBJ1-1; D call uncertain. The CDR3 is made up of 16 amino acids. V lost 10 bases, J lost 5 bases, and 26 bases lay in between. The germline CDR1 and CDR2 sequences are SGHAT and FQDESV (reference sequence). CDR3 protein: CATRATPSLMRTEAFF. CDR3 nucleotides: TGTGCCACCCGAGCTACCCCTTCTTTAATGAGGACTGAAGCTTTCTTT.

There are many counts of this clonotype. V and J are TRBV6-1 and TRBJ2-7; perhaps TRBD1 as D (5 bases). The CDR3 extends over 13 amino acids. Trimming cost V 6 bases and J 3 bases, with 12 bases left between them. CDR1 is MNHNS, CDR2 SASEGT, per germline. CDR3 in DNA: TGTGCCAGCAGCCACAGGTATCACTACGAGCAGTACTTC. Amino acids: CASSHRYHYEQYF.

The chain has TRBV5-1 and TRBJ2-7; D is ambiguous. Deletions cut 0 bases from V and 6 bases from J, with 13 bases between. Germline V gene data show CDR1 as SGHRS and CDR2 as YFSETQ. This CDR3 has 14 residues. In nucleotides, the CDR3 is TGCGCCAGCAGCTTGGGTCTCAGGATCGTCGAGCAGTACTTC. This translates into CASSLGLRIVEQYF.

This clonotype was observed at least ten times. The rearrangement uses TRBV7-8 and TRBJ1-5; D is undetermined. Germline V gene data show CDR1 as SGHVS and CDR2 as FQNEAQ. V lost 0 bases and J lost 11, with 11 bases in between. The CDR3 has 13 residues. The CDR3, as DNA: TGTGCCAGCAGCTTAGCGACGACGAAGGCCCAGCATTTT. Amino acid sequence: CASSLATTKAQHF.

This clonotype was seen repeatedly, ten times or more. A much bigger clone sits one base away, suggesting this may be a read error. The gene calls are TRBV28 and TRBJ2-7, with TRBD1 as a possible D gene (7 bases). CDR1 MDHEN and CDR2 SYDVKM come from the germline V gene. The CDR3 runs 14 residues. V lost 4 bases to trimming and J lost 2 bases, with 12 bases between them. This CDR3 reads CASSSTGRTYEQYF. The CDR3 DNA sequence: TGTGCCAGCAGTTCGACAGGGAGGACCTACGAGCAGTACTTC. Supplemented by reference TRBV28 and TRBJ2-7, the full variable domain reads DVKVTQSSRYLVKRTGEKVFLECVQDMDHENMFWYRQDPGLGLRLIYFSYDVKMKEKGDIPEGYSVSREKKERFSLILESASTNQTSMYLCASSSTGRTYEQYFGPGTRLTVT.

Regarding this clonotype: A single base separates this from a much larger clone, so it may be a read error. The CDR3 loop reads CSARSFGGTGSHEQYF. The DNA of the CDR3 is TGCAGTGCTAGGAGCTTCGGCGGGACTGGCTCGCACGAGCAGTACTTC. The chain recombines TRBV20-1 with TRBJ2-7; maybe TRBD2 (6 bases). The V and J ends lost 3 bases and 5 bases respectively, with 23 bases between them. Germline CDR1 is DFQATT and CDR2 is SNEGSKA (reference sequence). This CDR3 contains 16 residues.

In this sample, this clonotype turned up many times. The gene calls are TRBV28 and TRBJ2-2; TRBD1 or TRBD2 may be the D gene (5 bases each). V lost 5 bases, J lost 2 bases, and 9 bases lay in between. Germline V gives CDR1 MDHEN, CDR2 SYDVKM. This CDR3 spans 14 amino acids. CDR3 DNA sequence: TGTGCCAGCAGTCGGGGCCTCAACACCGGGGAGCTGTTTTTT. Protein sequence: CASSRGLNTGELFF.

The sample holds a few counts of this clonotype. J is TRBJ2-7 and V is TRBV20-1, with TRBD2 matching 11 bases. J was trimmed by 1 base and V by 1 base; bases with no gene match: 9. Germline loops: CDR1 DFQATT, CDR2 SNEGSKA (reference sequence). The CDR3 totals 17 residues. This CDR3 is CSARAPTSGRSSYEQYF. The CDR3 region has the DNA TGCAGTGCTAGAGCCCCCACTAGCGGGAGATCGTCCTACGAGCAGTACTTC.

The gene calls are TRBV7-2 and TRBJ1-2; D unresolved. Germline V gene data show CDR1 as SGHTA and CDR2 as FQGNSA. This CDR3 has 12 residues. V dropped 9 bases and J dropped 2 bases, with 10 bases sitting between them. CDR3 in DNA: TGTGCCAGTATGGACGGCAACTATGGCTACACCTTC. Protein sequence: CASMDGNYGYTF.

This clonotype was detected ten times or more. The J gene is TRBJ2-2, the V gene TRBV7-9; D is ambiguous. The CDR3 consists of 13 residues. The germline V and J ends were trimmed by 0 bases and 5 bases, with 4 bases remaining between them. Looked up from germline, CDR1 is SEHNR and CDR2 is FQNEAQ (reference sequence). CDR3 in amino acids: CASSLAMTGELFF. CDR3 nucleotide sequence: TGTGCCAGCAGCTTAGCTATGACCGGGGAGCTGTTTTTT.

This clonotype was seen a handful of times. This CDR3 is CSASPGLAPYEQYF. CDR3 DNA sequence: TGCAGTGCTAGCCCGGGACTAGCTCCCTACGAGCAGTACTTC. This chain uses TRBV20-1 with TRBJ2-7, with TRBD2 matching over 9 bases. The CDR3 length is 14 residues. The germline V gene has CDR1 DFQATT and CDR2 SNEGSKA (reference sequence). V shed 3 bases and J 2 bases; nucleotides not matched to a gene: 5.

At least ten counts were recorded for this clonotype. One junction end does not reproduce the germline sequence, and a read error may be involved. The chain is built from TRBV4-3 and TRBJ2-7; 8 nucleotides align to TRBD1. The CDR3 sequence is 14 residues long. Germline lookup yields CDR1 LGHNA and CDR2 YSLEER. The CDR3 sequence is CASSQDRGGYEQYF. In nucleotides, the CDR3 is TGTGCCAGCAGCCAAGACAGGGGCGGCTACGAGCAGTACTTC.

This clonotype was detected many times. V usage is TRBV6-2 or TRBV6-3 and J usage is TRBJ1-1; D call uncertain. Trimming pared 2 bases from V and 2 bases from J, leaving 9 bases between. There are 14 residues in the CDR3. Germline V CDR1 and CDR2: MNHEY, SVGEGT. The CDR3 region is CASSYVDGNTEAFF. Written as DNA, the CDR3 is TGTGCCAGCAGTTACGTGGACGGAAACACTGAAGCTTTCTTT.

In this sample, this clonotype turned up many times. This chain joins TRBV28 and TRBJ2-7; the match to TRBD1 covers 9 bases. Germline CDR1 is MDHEN and CDR2 is SYDVKM. The CDR3 consists of 17 residues. V trimming: 5 bases; J trimming: 4 bases; junction bases outside the gene matches: 15. The CDR3 DNA reads as TGTGCCAGCAGTCCCCCGACCCCGGGACAGGGTGGATACGAGCAGTACTTC. It translates to CASSPPTPGQGGYEQYF.

This clonotype was seen many times. The chain carries TRBV28 and TRBJ2-7; no definite D call. V lost 2 bases and J 1 base, leaving 3 bases between the germline ends. The CDR3 runs 12 residues. In germline, CDR1 is MDHEN, CDR2 SYDVKM. The CDR3 nucleotides read TGTGCCAGCAGTTTACCTTCCTACGAGCAGTACTTC. This sequence encodes CASSLPSYEQYF.

The chain carries TRBV11-2 and TRBJ1-1; D is possibly TRBD1 (5 bases). The CDR3 totals 15 residues. V was shortened by 0 bases and J by 1 base, with 9 bases between the two germline ends. Germline assignment: CDR1 SGHAT and CDR2 FQNNGV. This CDR3 reads CASSLEADRNTEAFF. CDR3 coding DNA: TGTGCCAGCAGCTTAGAGGCTGACAGGAACACTGAAGCTTTCTTT.